This entry is about one T cell receptor beta chain. A single record per CDR3 protein comes from TCRdb applying MiXCR to the RACE reads. The table records tens of thousands of distinct CDR3 sequences, about 4.1% of them present only once. These data come from a study of human T cells and chemical hapten exposure. V gave up 4 bases and J gave up 4 bases, with 14 bases separating them. CDR3 size: 15 residues. Germline V CDR1 and CDR2: LNHDA, SQIVND (reference sequence). Noted time point: healthy volunteer bleed at 2 weeks. Blood, whole and unfractionated, served as the source for total RNA extraction. The sample comprised whole blood. The sequence was obtained from a human donor in good health. Some clones in this sample may be carry-over from other donors' samples. The gene calls are TRBV19 and TRBJ1-5; D may be TRBD1 (6 bases). CDR3 sequence: CASSNTGTKNQPQHF. CDR3 bases: TGTGCCAGTAGTAATACCGGGACAAAGAATCAGCCCCAGCATTTT.